This TCR beta chain was documented in a study of blood T cells in healthy people across ages. Study at large: There was about one barcoded beta molecule captured by template switching per two T cells. Findings and limits, study-wide: It was held that diversity estimates obtained from one million T cells represented underestimates. Among T cells, TCR beta diversity per million cells dropped roughly linearly as age rose. Possibly, changes in expanded clonotypes were confounded because donor CMV status was unknown.

A second PCR of 7 to 11 cycles used a sample-barcoded 5' primer and a J-beta primer mix. TCRdb itself ran the 5' RACE reads through MiXCR, one entry per CDR3 protein. The sample shows roughly 1.5 million distinct CDR3 sequences, 35% to 45% of them seen only once. Details on this clonotype: Its antigen is currently unknown.

Germline loops: CDR1 SGHDT, CDR2 YYEEEE. V was clipped by 0 bases and J by 2 bases, with 6 bases between them. This CDR3 has 14 amino acids. Sequenced: blood. The V call is TRBV5-6, the J call TRBJ1-3; D is perhaps TRBD1 (5 bases). This receptor was obtained from a woman under 30 in good health. The CDR3 sequence is CASSLAGTGNTIYF. The CDR3 nucleotides are TGTGCCAGCAGCTTGGCAGGGACTGGAAACACCATATATTTT.